This T cell receptor (beta chain) was identified during a study of regulatory T cells in long-lasting Graves disease. Across the whole study: Prior antithyroid drug treatment in newly diagnosed Graves' patients lasted under 3 months.

Time point denoted: newly diagnosed GD, antithyroid drugs for less than 3 months. PBMC RNA was the source of the TCR library. Combining iRepertoire HTBI primers with Arm-PCR of CDR3 regions, the authors built TCR beta libraries. In TCRdb, the multiplex PCR reads were re-called with MiXCR into one record per CDR3 protein. Found here are more than 350,000 distinct CDR3 sequences, just under 15% of them singletons; the top ten hold around 17%. In its sample, this clonotype was seen many times. Its antigen is not identified. General study results and limits: Patients with persistent Graves' had lower TCR diversity than newly diagnosed patients.

Germline CDR1 ENHRY, CDR2 SYGVKD. The CDR3 runs to 15 residues. Losses at the gene ends were 8 bases for V and 2 bases for J; bases not matched to a gene: 5. This same sample was also part of a study on T cells in Graves' hyperthyroidism and ophthalmopathy. This second study notes: Among the patients, aged 18 to 65, hyperthyroidism was newly diagnosed and had lasted under 2 months. Researchers ran a first-round RT-PCR on the TCR CDR3 using the HTBI primer set.

The chain carries TRBV10-3 and TRBJ2-5; TRBD2 aligns across 13 bases. This sample comprised peripheral blood mononuclear cells (PBMCs), obtained at new diagnosis, from a patient treated with antithyroid drugs. This clonotype was obtained from a woman aged 30 to 39 with Graves disease. CDR3 coding DNA: TGTGCCATCGCGGGGACTAGCGGGAAACAAGAGACCCAGTACTTC. Amino acids: CAIAGTSGKQETQYF.